This TCR beta chain is drawn from a study of T cell repertoires in cytomegalovirus infection. Germline-derived CDR1 and CDR2 are DFQATT and SNEGSKA (reference sequence). This CDR3 is 15 amino acids long. V shed 3 bases and J 4 bases; nucleotides not matched to a gene: 7. TCRdb reprocessed the reads via MiXCR and lists one record per CDR3 protein. The data contain around 330,000 distinct CDR3 sequences, roughly 15% of them seen just once; the ten biggest clones take up 9.5% to 15%. This sequence originates from a human donor in good health (CMV status not recorded). Some clones in this sample may be carry-over from other donors' samples. The chain couples TRBV20-1 to TRBJ2-3; TRBD2 matches 10 bases. Sample: PBMCs. The CDR3 bases are TGCAGTGCTAGTGGGGCTAGCGGGGGAGCAGATACGCAGTATTTT. Protein: CSASGASGGADTQYF.